These 15 T cell receptor beta chains came from one sample sequenced in a study of blood T cell repertoires in COVID-19. Here immunoSEQ multiplex PCR was the method, and the copy in TCRdb shows in-frame clones only, minus some. The repertoire consists of approximately 240,000 clones, with 80% to 90% occurring once and the leading ten covering 15% to 20%. Material for sequencing was peripheral blood. The source of these receptors is a woman of 80 years or more with active or convalescent COVID-19.

The rearrangement uses TRBV7-2 and TRBJ2-3; TRBD2 agrees at 9 bases. The V segment lost 6 bases and the J segment 1 base; nucleotides outside the gene matches: 5. This CDR3 is 15 amino acids long. CDR1 is SGHTA, CDR2 FQGNSA, per germline. CDR3 residues: CASRFSGRGTDTQYF. CDR3 DNA: TGTGCCAGCAGGTTTAGCGGGAGAGGCACAGATACGCAGTATTTT.

The genes are TRBV5-1 and TRBJ1-4, with D possibly TRBD1 on 6 matching bases. V was clipped by 4 bases and J by 2 bases, with 9 bases between them. The germline V gene encodes CDR1 SGHRS and CDR2 YFSETQ. The CDR3 length is 14 residues. CDR3 region: CASSPGDTNEKLFF. Here the CDR3 DNA reads TGCGCCAGCAGCCCAGGGGATACTAATGAAAAACTGTTTTTT.

This rearrangement joins TRBV19 to TRBJ1-6; maybe TRBD1 (5 bases). The germline CDR1 and CDR2 sequences are LNHDA and SQIVND (reference sequence). The length of the CDR3 is 17 residues. V was trimmed by 2 bases and J by 1 base, leaving 12 bases between them. Written as DNA, the CDR3 is TGTGCCAGTAGTATAAGGGGCGAAGGGTCCTATAATTCACCCCTCCACTTT. Translation gives CASSIRGEGSYNSPLHF.

V and J are TRBV10-3 and TRBJ1-2; D remains unclear. V was clipped by 0 bases and J by 8 bases, with 13 bases between them. CDR1 is ENHRY, CDR2 SYGVKD, per germline. The CDR3 has 14 amino acids. CDR3 amino acids: CAISESLFGGGYTF. As DNA, the CDR3 is TGTGCCATCAGTGAGTCGCTGTTCGGAGGCGGCTACACCTTC.

The V gene is TRBV5-1, the J gene TRBJ1-4; perhaps TRBD1 as D (5 bases). Germline-derived CDR1 and CDR2 are SGHRS and YFSETQ. The CDR3 length is 15 residues. Trimming removed 0 bases from V and 3 bases from J, with 9 bases in between. CDR3 in DNA: TGCGCCAGCAGCTTGGAAGGGGAAGCTAATGAAAAACTGTTTTTT. Translated: CASSLEGEANEKLFF.

The gene calls are TRBV25-1 and TRBJ2-2; a possible D gene is TRBD1 (6 bases). Germline V gene sequence: CDR1 MGHDK, CDR2 SYGVNS. V was cut by 5 bases and J by 7 bases, with 20 bases left in between. This CDR3 has 16 residues. Written as DNA, the CDR3 is TGTGCCAGCAGTCCTTACAGGGTCGGAGACGGCGGGGAGCTGTTTTTT. It is translated as CASSPYRVGDGGELFF.

The J gene is TRBJ2-5, the V gene TRBV5-1; TRBD1 aligns across 7 bases. The V gene end was trimmed by 5 bases and the J gene end by 2 bases; junction bases not matched to a gene: 0. The CDR3 extends over 12 amino acids. From germline, CDR1 is SGHRS and CDR2 YFSETQ. The CDR3 loop is CASRQGQETQYF. CDR3 DNA sequence: TGCGCCAGCAGACAGGGGCAAGAGACCCAGTACTTC.

This clone has only one observation. This chain connects TRBV7-2 to TRBJ1-6; a weak D match, TRBD1 (5 bases). Trimming left V 1 base short and J 7 bases short, with 11 bases between. The germline gives CDR1 SGHTA, CDR2 FQGNSA. The CDR3 extends over 15 amino acids. The CDR3 sequence: CASSLDGRQNSPLHF. As DNA, the CDR3 is TGTGCCAGCAGCTTAGACGGACGACAGAATTCACCCCTCCACTTT.

The J gene is TRBJ1-2, the V gene TRBV5-4, with D tentatively TRBD1 (6 bases). Trimming cost V 4 bases and J 0 bases, with 16 bases left between them. This CDR3 is 16 amino acids long. CDR1 and CDR2 from the germline V gene are SGHNT and YYREEE (reference sequence). The CDR3 sequence is CASSGSTGYPNYGYTF. The CDR3 DNA reads TGTGCCAGCAGCGGATCGACAGGCTACCCTAACTATGGCTACACCTTC.

This rearrangement joins TRBV18 to TRBJ2-1; maybe TRBD1 (5 bases). The CDR3 is 14 residues long. The V end lost 3 bases, the J end lost 6 bases, and 12 bases lay between the germline ends. Germline assignment: CDR1 KGHSH and CDR2 LQKENI. The CDR3 nucleotides are TGTGCCAGCTCACCTACACAGGCGGTCAATGAGCAGTTCTTC. Protein sequence: CASSPTQAVNEQFF. Complete variable domain (other parts from reference TRBV18 and TRBJ2-1): NAGVMQNPRHLVRRRGQEARLRCSPMKGHSHVYWYRQLPEEGLKFMVYLQKENIIDESGMPKERFSAEFPKEGPSILRIQQVVRGDSAAYFCASSPTQAVNEQFFGPGTRLTVL.

V is TRBV19 and J is TRBJ2-7, with D perhaps matching TRBD1 (5 bases). Germline lookup yields CDR1 LNHDA and CDR2 SQIVND (reference sequence). This CDR3 is 15 amino acids long. Trimming removed 1 base at V and 7 bases at J, with 17 bases between. In DNA, the CDR3 is TGTGCCAGTAGTATAGTGAGGCAGGGTGGATGGGAGCAGTACTTC. Protein sequence: CASSIVRQGGWEQYF.

This chain links TRBV11-2 with TRBJ2-2, with 7 bases fitting TRBD1. This CDR3 spans 14 amino acids. Per the germline V gene, CDR1 is SGHAT and CDR2 is FQNNGV. V lost 4 bases and J lost 4; bases outside the gene matches: 3. CDR3 sequence: CASSSTGVTGELFF. The CDR3 nucleotides read TGTGCCAGCAGCTCTACAGGGGTCACCGGGGAGCTGTTTTTT.

V is TRBV28 and J is TRBJ2-5, with 8 bases identical to TRBD2. With V trimmed by 4 bases and J by 2 bases, 6 bases remained unmatched. The V gene's germline CDR1 is MDHEN and CDR2 SYDVKM. The CDR3 totals 15 residues. Here the CDR3 reads CASSSPGLGQETQYF. CDR3 sequence (DNA): TGTGCCAGCAGTTCCCCGGGACTAGGGCAAGAGACCCAGTACTTC.

This clone was counted a few times. The genes are TRBV7-9 and TRBJ1-2, with 8 positions matching TRBD1. The CDR3 covers 14 residues. The junction had 4 bases not matched to a gene; V was cut back by 4 bases and J by 3 bases. The germline gives CDR1 SEHNR, CDR2 FQNEAQ (reference sequence). Written as DNA, the CDR3 is TGTGCCAGCAGCTCACAGGGGGTTTACTATGGCTACACCTTC. Amino acids: CASSSQGVYYGYTF.

This chain links TRBV18 with TRBJ2-1; the match to TRBD2 covers 10 bases. The V gene end was trimmed by 3 bases and the J gene end by 10 bases; junction bases not matched to a gene: 12. CDR3 length: 16 residues. CDR1 and CDR2 (germline): KGHSH, LQKENI. CDR3 in DNA: TGTGCCAGCTCACCGCTAGTAGCGGGAGGTTGGGTAGAGCAGTTCTTC. This encodes CASSPLVAGGWVEQFF.